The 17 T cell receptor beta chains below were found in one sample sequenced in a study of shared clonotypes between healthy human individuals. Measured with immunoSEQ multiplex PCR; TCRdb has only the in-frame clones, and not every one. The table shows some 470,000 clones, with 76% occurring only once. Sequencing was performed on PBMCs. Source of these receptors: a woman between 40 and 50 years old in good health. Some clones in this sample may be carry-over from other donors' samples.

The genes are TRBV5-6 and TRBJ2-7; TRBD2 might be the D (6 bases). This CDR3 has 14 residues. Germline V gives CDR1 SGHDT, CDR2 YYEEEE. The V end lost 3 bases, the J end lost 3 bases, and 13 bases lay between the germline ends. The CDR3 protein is CASSSGVGSYEQYF. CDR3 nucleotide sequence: TGTGCCAGCAGCTCGGGGGTGGGCAGCTACGAGCAGTACTTC.

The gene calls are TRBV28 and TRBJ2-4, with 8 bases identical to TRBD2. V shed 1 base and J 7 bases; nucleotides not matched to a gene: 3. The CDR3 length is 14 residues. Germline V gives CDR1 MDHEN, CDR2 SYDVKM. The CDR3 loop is CASSLSGGGNIQYF. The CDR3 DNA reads TGTGCCAGCAGTTTATCGGGAGGGGGGAACATTCAGTACTTC. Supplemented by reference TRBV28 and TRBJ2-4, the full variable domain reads DVKVTQSSRYLVKRTGEKVFLECVQDMDHENMFWYRQDPGLGLRLIYFSYDVKMKEKGDIPEGYSVSREKKERFSLILESASTNQTSMYLCASSLSGGGNIQYFGAGTRLSVL.

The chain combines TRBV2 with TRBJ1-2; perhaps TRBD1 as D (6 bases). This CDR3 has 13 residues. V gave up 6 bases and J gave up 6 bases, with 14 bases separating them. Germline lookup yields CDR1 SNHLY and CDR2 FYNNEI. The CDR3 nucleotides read TGTGCCAGCAGCGAACAGGGCGAGGATGGCTACACCTTC. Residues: CASSEQGEDGYTF.

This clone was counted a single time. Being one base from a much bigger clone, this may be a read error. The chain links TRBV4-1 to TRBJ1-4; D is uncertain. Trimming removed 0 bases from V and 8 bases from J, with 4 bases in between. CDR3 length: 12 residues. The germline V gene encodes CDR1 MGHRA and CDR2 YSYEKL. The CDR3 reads CASSQDSEKLFF. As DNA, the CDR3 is TGCGCCAGCAGCCAAGATTCAGAAAAACTGTTTTTT.

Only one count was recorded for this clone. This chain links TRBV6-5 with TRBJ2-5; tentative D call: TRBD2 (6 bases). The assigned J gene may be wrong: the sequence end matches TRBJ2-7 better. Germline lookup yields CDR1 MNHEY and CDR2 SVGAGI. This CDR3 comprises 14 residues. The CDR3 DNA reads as TGTGCCAGCAGGGGCCGCGGGGCTCGGGGCGAGCAGTACTTC. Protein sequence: CASRGRGARGEQYF.

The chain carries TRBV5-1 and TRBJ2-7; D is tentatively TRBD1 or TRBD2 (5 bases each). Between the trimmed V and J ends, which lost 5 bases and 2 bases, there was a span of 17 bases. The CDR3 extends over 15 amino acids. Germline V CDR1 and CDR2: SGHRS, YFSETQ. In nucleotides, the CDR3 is TGCGCCAGCAGTTACACCGGGACGAACCCCTACGAGCAGTACTTC. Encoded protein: CASSYTGTNPYEQYF.

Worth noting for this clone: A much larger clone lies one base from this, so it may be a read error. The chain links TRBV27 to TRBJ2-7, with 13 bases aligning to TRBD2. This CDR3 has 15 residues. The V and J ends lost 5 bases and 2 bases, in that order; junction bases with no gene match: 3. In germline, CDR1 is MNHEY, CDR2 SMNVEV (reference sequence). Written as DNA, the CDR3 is TGTGCCAGCAGTCAACTAGCGGGAGGGCCCTACGAGCAGTACTTC. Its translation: CASSQLAGGPYEQYF.

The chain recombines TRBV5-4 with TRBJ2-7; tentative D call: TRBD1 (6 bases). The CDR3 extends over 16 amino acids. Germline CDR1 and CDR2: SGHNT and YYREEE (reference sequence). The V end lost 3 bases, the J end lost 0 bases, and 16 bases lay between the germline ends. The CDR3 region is CASSWNQGTSSYEQYF. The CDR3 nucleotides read TGTGCCAGCAGCTGGAACCAGGGGACAAGCTCCTACGAGCAGTACTTC.

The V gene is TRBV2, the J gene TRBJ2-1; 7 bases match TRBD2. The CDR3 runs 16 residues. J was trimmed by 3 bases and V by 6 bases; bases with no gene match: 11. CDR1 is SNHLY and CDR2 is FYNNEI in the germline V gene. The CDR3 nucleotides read TGTGCCAGCAGCTCAGGACTAGGGGCTGGCTACAATGAGCAGTTCTTC. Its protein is CASSSGLGAGYNEQFF.

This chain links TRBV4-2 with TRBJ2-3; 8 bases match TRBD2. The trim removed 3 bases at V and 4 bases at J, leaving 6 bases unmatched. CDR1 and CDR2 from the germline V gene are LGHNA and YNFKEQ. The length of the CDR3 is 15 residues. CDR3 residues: CASSQRAGVADTQYF. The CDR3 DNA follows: TGTGCCAGCAGCCAGAGAGCGGGAGTTGCAGATACGCAGTATTTT.

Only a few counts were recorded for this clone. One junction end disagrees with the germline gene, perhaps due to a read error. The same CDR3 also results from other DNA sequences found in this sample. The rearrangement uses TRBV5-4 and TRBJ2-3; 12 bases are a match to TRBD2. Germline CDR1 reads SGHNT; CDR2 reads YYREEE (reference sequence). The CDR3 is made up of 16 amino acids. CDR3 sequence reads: CASSLGTSGRADTQYF. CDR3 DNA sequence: TGTGCCAGCAGTTTGGGGACTAGCGGGCGCGCAGATACGCAGTATTTT. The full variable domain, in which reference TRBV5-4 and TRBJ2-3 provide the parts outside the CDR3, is ETGVTQSPTHLIKTRGQQVTLRCSSQSGHNTVSWYQQALGQGPQFIFQYYREEENGRGNFPPRFSGLQFPNYSSELNVNALELDDSALYLCASSLGTSGRADTQYFGPGTRLTVL.

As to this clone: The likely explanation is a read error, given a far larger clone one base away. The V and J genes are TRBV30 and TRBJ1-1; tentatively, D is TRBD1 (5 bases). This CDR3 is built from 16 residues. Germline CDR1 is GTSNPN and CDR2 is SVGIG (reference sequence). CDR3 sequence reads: CARRVGGGSADTEAFF. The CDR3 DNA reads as TGTGCCCGGAGGGTCGGGGGGGGAAGTGCGGACACTGAAGCTTTCTTT. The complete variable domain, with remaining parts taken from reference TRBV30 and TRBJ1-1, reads SQTIHQWPATLVQPVGSPLSLECTVEGTSNPNLYWYRQAAGRGLQLLFYSVGIGQISSEVPQNLSASRPQDRQFILSSKKLLLSDSGFYLCARRVGGGSADTEAFFGQGTRLTVV.

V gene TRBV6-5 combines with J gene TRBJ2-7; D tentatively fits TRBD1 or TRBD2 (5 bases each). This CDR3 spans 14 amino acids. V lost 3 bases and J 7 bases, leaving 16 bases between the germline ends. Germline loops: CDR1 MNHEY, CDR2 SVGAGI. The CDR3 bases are TGTGCCAGCAGTTATGGTAGAGCGAGGGGAGAGCAGTACTTC. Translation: CASSYGRARGEQYF.

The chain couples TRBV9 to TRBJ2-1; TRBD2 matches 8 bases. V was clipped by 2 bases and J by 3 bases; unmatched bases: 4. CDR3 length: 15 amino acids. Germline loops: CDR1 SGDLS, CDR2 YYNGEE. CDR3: CASSVSGLGYNEQFF. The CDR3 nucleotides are TGTGCCAGCAGCGTCTCGGGACTAGGCTACAATGAGCAGTTCTTC.

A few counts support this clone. CDR3 bases: TGTGCCAGCAGTTACTTCCAGGGTAATCAGCCCCAGCATTTT. Encoded protein: CASSYFQGNQPQHF. The chain employs TRBV6-5 and TRBJ1-5; the D gene is possibly TRBD1 (5 bases). This CDR3 comprises 14 residues. Germline values: CDR1 MNHEY, CDR2 SVGAGI. Between the trimmed V and J ends, which lost 1 base and 4 bases, there was a span of 8 bases.

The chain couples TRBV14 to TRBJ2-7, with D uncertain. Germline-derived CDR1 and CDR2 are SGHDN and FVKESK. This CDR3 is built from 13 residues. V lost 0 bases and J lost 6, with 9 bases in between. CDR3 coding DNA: TGTGCCAGCAGCCAAGATGTCTCTACCGAGCAGTACTTC. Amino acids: CASSQDVSTEQYF.

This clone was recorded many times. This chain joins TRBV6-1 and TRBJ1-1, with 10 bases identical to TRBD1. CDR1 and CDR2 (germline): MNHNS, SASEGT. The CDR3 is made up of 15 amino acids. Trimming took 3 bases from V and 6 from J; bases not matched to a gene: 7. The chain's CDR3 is CASSETTGGGAEAFF. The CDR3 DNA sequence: TGTGCCAGCAGTGAGACGACAGGGGGCGGCGCTGAAGCTTTCTTT.